This T cell receptor (beta chain) was recovered during a study of response to subunit inactivated influenza vaccine. TCRdb analysed the RT-PCR reads with MiXCR anew, one entry per CDR3 protein. The sample shows hundreds of thousands of distinct CDR3 sequences, less than 15% of them seen only once. In the case of this clonotype: Its antigen is undetermined.

General study points: The authors offered the suggestion that each seasonal influenza vaccination recruits few new T cells.

This CDR3 spans 17 amino acids. In germline, CDR1 is MNHNS, CDR2 SASEGT. Unmatched junction bases numbered 6, after V lost 3 bases and J lost 0 bases. This rearrangement joins TRBV6-1 to TRBJ2-1, with TRBD1 matching over 9 bases. The receptor was derived from a man aged 50 to 60 who received an inactivated influenza vaccine. Specimen: PBMCs from blood, collected 14 days before vaccination. DNA for the CDR3: TGTGCCAGCAGTGAGTGGGGACAGGGCGGCTCCTACAATGAGCAGTTCTTC. The encoded protein is CASSEWGQGGSYNEQFF.